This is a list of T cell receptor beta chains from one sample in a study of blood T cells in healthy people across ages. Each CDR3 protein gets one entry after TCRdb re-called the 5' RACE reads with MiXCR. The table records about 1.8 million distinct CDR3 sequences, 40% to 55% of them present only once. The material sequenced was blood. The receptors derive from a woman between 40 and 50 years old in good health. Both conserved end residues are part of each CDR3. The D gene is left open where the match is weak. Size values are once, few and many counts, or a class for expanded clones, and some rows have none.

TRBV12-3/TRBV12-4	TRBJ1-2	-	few	CAIPASDLMIGYTF	TGTGCCATCCCCGCGTCGGACCTTATGATTGGCTACACCTTC
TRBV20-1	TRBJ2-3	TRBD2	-	CSAPSSGGPADTQYF	TGCAGTGCTCCTTCTAGCGGGGGGCCGGCAGATACGCAGTATTTT
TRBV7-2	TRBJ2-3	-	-	CASSADRGTSQYF	TGTGCCAGCAGCGCTGATCGGGGTACCTCCCAGTATTTT
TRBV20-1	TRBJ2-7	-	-	CSARVLGTIYYEQYF	TGCAGTGCTAGAGTCCTCGGAACCATCTACTACGAGCAGTACTTC
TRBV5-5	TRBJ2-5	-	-	CASSGRAETQYF	TGTGCCAGCAGCGGACGGGCGGAGACCCAGTACTTC
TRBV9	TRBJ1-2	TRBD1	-	CASSGANPGTGYGYTF	TGTGCCAGCAGCGGAGCTAATCCAGGGACAGGCTATGGCTACACCTTC
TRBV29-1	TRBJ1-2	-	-	CSVEEGQNYGYTF	TGCAGCGTTGAAGAGGGGCAGAACTATGGCTACACCTTC
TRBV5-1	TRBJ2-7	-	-	CASSLGRGMDEQYF	TGCGCCAGCAGCTTGGGCCGGGGCATGGACGAGCAGTACTTC
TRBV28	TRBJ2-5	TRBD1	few	CASSPPGGLETQYF	TGTGCCAGCAGCCCCCCAGGGGGCCTGGAGACCCAGTACTTC
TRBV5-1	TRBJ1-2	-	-	CASSLIVGLRGPLYGYTF	TGCGCCAGCAGCTTGATCGTCGGGCTCCGGGGCCCTCTATATGGCTACACCTTC
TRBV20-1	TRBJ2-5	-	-	CSASLRVTQETQYF	TGCAGTGCTTCACTCAGGGTTACCCAAGAGACCCAGTACTTC
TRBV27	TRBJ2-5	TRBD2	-	CASSLRLAGTRGETQYF	TGTGCCAGCAGTTTACGACTAGCGGGAACCCGCGGAGAGACCCAGTACTTC
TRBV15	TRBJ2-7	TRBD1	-	CATSRDQGDRGPYEQYF	TGTGCCACCAGCAGAGATCAAGGAGACAGGGGCCCCTACGAGCAGTACTTC
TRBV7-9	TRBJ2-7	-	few	CASSFRVGDEQYF	TGTGCCAGCAGCTTCAGGGTTGGGGACGAGCAGTACTTC
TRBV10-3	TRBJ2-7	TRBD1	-	CAISESTGSHEQYF	TGTGCCATCAGTGAGTCGACAGGGTCCCACGAGCAGTACTTC